This T cell receptor beta chain was observed in a study of T cell responses to AZD1222 COVID-19 vaccine. Overall study findings and caveats: It was only after the peak T cell response that any repertoires were sampled. Nearly half of spike-specific TCRs reportedly target variant regions that are unmutated in the B.1.351 and B.1.1.7 variants.

The V gene's germline CDR1 is SGHVS and CDR2 FNYEAQ. V was shortened by 2 bases and J by 2 bases, with 12 bases between the two germline ends. There are 15 residues in the CDR3. The assay was immunoSEQ multiplex PCR, and TCRdb's table has in-frame clones only and misses some. The sample includes about 110,000 clones, around 90% of them seen just once. A note on this clone: The antigen remains undetermined.

The sequence derives from an adult in good health. The source material was peripheral blood, sampled on day 0 of AZD1222 vaccination. This rearrangement joins TRBV7-6 to TRBJ1-1, with a weak D call TRBD1 (5 bases). The CDR3 spells CASSLTLTANTEAFF. The CDR3 DNA follows: TGTGCCAGCAGCTTAACCCTGACAGCTAACACTGAAGCTTTCTTT.